These 15 T cell receptor beta chains were all obtained from the same sample, sequenced in a study of blood T cell repertoires in COVID-19. Clones were sequenced by immunoSEQ multiplex PCR, and TCRdb holds only the in-frame ones, with some missing. This table has 80,000 to 100,000 clones, 90% appearing once. The sample consisted of peripheral blood. All receptors come from a man in his sixties with acute or convalescent COVID-19.

The chain is built from TRBV19 and TRBJ1-5; 12 bases fit TRBD1. Germline assignment: CDR1 LNHDA and CDR2 SQIVND (reference sequence). V dropped 5 bases and J dropped 2; count of bases not matched to a gene: 7. This CDR3 is 17 amino acids long. CDR3 region: CASSPRDRGLGNQPQHF. CDR3 nucleotide sequence: TGTGCCAGTAGTCCTCGGGACAGGGGGCTTGGCAATCAGCCCCAGCATTTT. Together with reference TRBV19 and TRBJ1-5, the CDR3 gives the full variable domain: DGGITQSPKYLFRKEGQNVTLSCEQNLNHDAMYWYRQDPGQGLRLIYYSQIVNDFQKGDIAEGYSVSREKKESFPLTVTSAQKNPTAFYLCASSPRDRGLGNQPQHFGDGTRLSIL.

The rearrangement joins TRBV18 to TRBJ2-2; a possible D gene is TRBD2 (5 bases). This CDR3 contains 14 residues. Germline V gene sequence: CDR1 KGHSH, CDR2 LQKENI. Deletions cut 2 bases from V and 3 bases from J, with 7 bases between. The CDR3 here is CASSPTRDTGELFF. Written as DNA, the CDR3 is TGTGCCAGCTCACCAACTAGGGACACCGGGGAGCTGTTTTTT.

The genes are TRBV10-3 and TRBJ1-1; D is undetermined. This CDR3 is built from 12 residues. The germline V gene encodes CDR1 ENHRY and CDR2 SYGVKD. Trimming pared 9 bases from V and 6 bases from J, leaving 14 bases between. CDR3: CAISDSFAEAFF. CDR3 nucleotide sequence: TGTGCCATATCAGATTCTTTCGCTGAAGCTTTCTTT.

The chain is built from TRBV14 and TRBJ1-1, with a possible D match to TRBD1 (5 bases). Looked up from germline, CDR1 is SGHDN and CDR2 is FVKESK. The ends were cut back, 5 bases at V and 1 base at J, with 17 bases in the middle. The CDR3 spans 16 residues. CDR3 loop: CASSKGTGLSNTEAFF. DNA of the CDR3: TGTGCCAGCAGCAAGGGAACAGGATTATCGAACACTGAAGCTTTCTTT.

The chain joins TRBV30 to TRBJ1-1; 9 positions match TRBD1. Germline V gives CDR1 GTSNPN, CDR2 SVGIG (reference sequence). CDR3 length: 14 amino acids. With 5 bases clipped from V and 4 bases from J, the junction kept 8 bases outside the gene matches. The CDR3 protein is CAWLIQGAGTEAFF. The CDR3, as DNA: TGTGCCTGGCTGATACAGGGGGCAGGCACTGAAGCTTTCTTT.

The V call is TRBV12-3 or TRBV12-4, the J call TRBJ1-1; D is unresolved. CDR3 length equals 13 residues. V lost 3 bases, J lost 1 base, and 6 bases lay in between. CDR3 DNA: TGTGCCAGCAGTTTTCAGGCGAACACTGAAGCTTTCTTT. This translates into CASSFQANTEAFF.

The chain employs TRBV7-9 and TRBJ1-1, with no clear D. The CDR3 runs to 12 residues. V was trimmed by 6 bases and J by 5 bases, leaving 10 bases between them. Germline lookup yields CDR1 SEHNR and CDR2 FQNEAQ (reference sequence). The CDR3 spells CASSPGWTEAFF. The DNA of the CDR3 is TGTGCCAGCAGTCCAGGCTGGACTGAAGCTTTCTTT.

A single count supports this clone. The genes are TRBV6-1 and TRBJ2-7, with 9 bases aligning to TRBD2. The CDR3 loop spans 15 amino acids. J lost 6 bases, V lost 2 bases, and 8 bases had no gene match. Germline CDR1 MNHNS, CDR2 SASEGT. In DNA form, the CDR3 reads TGTGCCAGCAGTGAACGGAGCGGGGGGATTCGCGAGCAGTACTTC. Amino acids: CASSERSGGIREQYF.

This rearrangement joins TRBV5-4 to TRBJ1-2, with D possibly being TRBD1 (6 bases). Germline V gene data show CDR1 as SGHNT and CDR2 as YYREEE (reference sequence). The V gene lost 3 bases and the J gene lost 1 base, with 16 bases spanning the gap. There are 16 residues in the CDR3. CDR3 nucleotides: TGTGCCAGCAGCTCCCCGGACAGCAAGATTAACTATGGCTACACCTTC. Its translation is CASSSPDSKINYGYTF.

V and J are TRBV5-1 and TRBJ2-2; perhaps TRBD1 as D (5 bases). Trimming removed 2 bases at V and 4 bases at J, with 18 bases between. The V gene's germline CDR1 is SGHRS and CDR2 YFSETQ. CDR3 length equals 17 residues. CDR3 sequence (DNA): TGCGCCAGCAGCTTCCAGGGTATTATCGCAGGCACCGGGGAGCTGTTTTTT. This translates into CASSFQGIIAGTGELFF. Drawing the rest from reference TRBV5-1 and TRBJ2-2, the complete variable domain is KAGVTQTPRYLIKTRGQQVTLSCSPISGHRSVSWYQQTPGQGLQFLFEYFSETQRNKGNFPGRFSGRQFSNSRSEMNVSTLELGDSALYLCASSFQGIIAGTGELFFGEGSRLTVL.

This clone was counted once. The chain has TRBV5-1 and TRBJ1-2; a possible D gene is TRBD1 (5 bases). Deletions cut 1 base from V and 7 bases from J, with 23 bases between. Germline V gives CDR1 SGHRS, CDR2 YFSETQ. This CDR3 region has 17 residues. In DNA form, the CDR3 reads TGCGCCAGCAGCTTGTATGCGGGGGGAACGTCAGTGAGTGGCTACACCTTC. This codes for CASSLYAGGTSVSGYTF.

J is TRBJ1-4 and V is TRBV5-1; tentatively, D is TRBD1 (6 bases). V was cut by 4 bases and J by 3 bases, with 19 bases left in between. The germline CDR1 and CDR2 sequences are SGHRS and YFSETQ. There are 17 residues in the CDR3. Here the CDR3 reads CASSLSAWTVSNEKLFF. In DNA form, the CDR3 reads TGCGCCAGCAGCCTCAGTGCCTGGACAGTGTCTAATGAAAAACTGTTTTTT.

Only one count was recorded for this clone. The same CDR3 arises from other DNA sequences in this sample as well. The CDR3 DNA follows: TGTGCCAGCTCACCAGGAGGGTCCTATGGCTACACCTTC. This gives the protein CASSPGGSYGYTF. The chain uses TRBV18 and TRBJ1-2; D is ambiguous. The CDR3 covers 13 residues. The germline CDR1 and CDR2 sequences are KGHSH and LQKENI. Trimming cost V 2 bases and J 4 bases, with 8 bases left between them.

This rearrangement joins TRBV5-1 to TRBJ2-3, with TRBD2 matching 13 bases. The CDR3 has 16 amino acids. V dropped 3 bases and J dropped 2; count of bases not matched to a gene: 3. CDR1 SGHRS and CDR2 YFSETQ come from the germline V gene. This CDR3 is CASSSGLAGFTDTQYF. CDR3 DNA: TGCGCCAGCAGCTCGGGACTAGCGGGGTTCACAGATACGCAGTATTTT.

V gene TRBV18 combines with J gene TRBJ2-2; no clear D. CDR3 length: 14 residues. The germline CDR1 and CDR2 sequences are KGHSH and LQKENI. V was shortened by 2 bases and J by 7 bases, with 11 bases between the two germline ends. The CDR3 spells CASSPTGFDGELFF. The CDR3 nucleotides are TGTGCCAGCTCACCAACCGGGTTCGACGGGGAGCTGTTTTTT.